This TCR beta chain derives from a study of PD-L1 blockade in urothelial cancer. Overall study: Atezolizumab therapy began for patients in 2014, dosed at 1,200 mg intravenously every 3 weeks. Each participant's history included 0 to 3 prior chemotherapy regimens.

Method: immunoSEQ multiplex PCR; TCRdb's copy keeps in-frame clones and lacks some. The table records 100,000 to 150,000 clones, around 84% of them present only once. Time point in this sample: pretreatment peripheral blood. The ends were cut back, 10 bases at V and 2 bases at J, with 15 bases in the middle. This CDR3 contains 15 residues. Germline-derived CDR1 and CDR2 are WSHSY and SAAADI. The chain joins TRBV10-2 to TRBJ2-6; TRBD2 might be the D (6 bases). The sample consisted of PBMCs, taken around atezolizumab (anti-PD-L1) treatment. The sequence came from a man aged 50 or older with urothelial cancer. The DNA of the CDR3 is TGCGCCATCAATACCCCGGGGGCTGGGGCCAACGTCCTGACTTTC. Amino acid sequence: CAINTPGAGANVLTF.